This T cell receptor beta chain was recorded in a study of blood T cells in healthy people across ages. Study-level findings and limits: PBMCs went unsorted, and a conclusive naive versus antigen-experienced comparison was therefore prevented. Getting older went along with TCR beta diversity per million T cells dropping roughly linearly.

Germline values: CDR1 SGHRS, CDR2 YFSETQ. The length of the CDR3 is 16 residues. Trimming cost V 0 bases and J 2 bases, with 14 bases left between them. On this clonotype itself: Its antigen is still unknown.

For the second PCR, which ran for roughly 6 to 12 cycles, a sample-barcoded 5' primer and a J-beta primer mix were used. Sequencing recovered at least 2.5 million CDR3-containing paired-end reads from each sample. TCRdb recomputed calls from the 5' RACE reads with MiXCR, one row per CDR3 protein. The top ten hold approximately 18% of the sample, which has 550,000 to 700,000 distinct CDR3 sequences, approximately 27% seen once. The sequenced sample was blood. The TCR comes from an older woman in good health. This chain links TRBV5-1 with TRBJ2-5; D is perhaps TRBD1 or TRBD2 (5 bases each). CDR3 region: CASSLDGRGVQETQYF. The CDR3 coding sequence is TGCGCCAGCAGCTTGGATGGTCGGGGCGTGCAAGAGACCCAGTACTTC.